A single T cell receptor beta chain is shown here with its context. Germline V CDR1 and CDR2: MNHNS, SASEGT. The CDR3 runs 14 residues. J lost 2 bases, V lost 2 bases, and 2 bases had no gene match. The sample belongs to a study of blood T cell repertoires in COVID-19. Whole-study context: Samples taken during acute and convalescent COVID-19 were collected in the United States, Italy and Spain. The cDNA or gDNA used as material had been derived from T cells, B-cell-depleted T cells, or PBMCs.

In the original workflow: How many nucleated cells were present was estimated from reference gene primer amplification. Profiling relied on immunoSEQ multiplex PCR, and the TCRdb table lists in-frame clones only, not all of them. D and trimming were read from the DNA, whereas the V and J calls and clone size are those reported in that table. The sample shows about 150,000 clones, more than 75% of them seen only once. The chain carries TRBV6-1 and TRBJ1-2, with 7 bases fitting TRBD1. This sequence was found in a man aged 55-75 years with acute or convalescent COVID-19. Sequenced sample: peripheral blood. The CDR3 sequence is CASSEMTGNYGYTF. CDR3 nucleotide sequence: TGTGCCAGCAGTGAAATGACAGGGAACTATGGCTACACCTTC.